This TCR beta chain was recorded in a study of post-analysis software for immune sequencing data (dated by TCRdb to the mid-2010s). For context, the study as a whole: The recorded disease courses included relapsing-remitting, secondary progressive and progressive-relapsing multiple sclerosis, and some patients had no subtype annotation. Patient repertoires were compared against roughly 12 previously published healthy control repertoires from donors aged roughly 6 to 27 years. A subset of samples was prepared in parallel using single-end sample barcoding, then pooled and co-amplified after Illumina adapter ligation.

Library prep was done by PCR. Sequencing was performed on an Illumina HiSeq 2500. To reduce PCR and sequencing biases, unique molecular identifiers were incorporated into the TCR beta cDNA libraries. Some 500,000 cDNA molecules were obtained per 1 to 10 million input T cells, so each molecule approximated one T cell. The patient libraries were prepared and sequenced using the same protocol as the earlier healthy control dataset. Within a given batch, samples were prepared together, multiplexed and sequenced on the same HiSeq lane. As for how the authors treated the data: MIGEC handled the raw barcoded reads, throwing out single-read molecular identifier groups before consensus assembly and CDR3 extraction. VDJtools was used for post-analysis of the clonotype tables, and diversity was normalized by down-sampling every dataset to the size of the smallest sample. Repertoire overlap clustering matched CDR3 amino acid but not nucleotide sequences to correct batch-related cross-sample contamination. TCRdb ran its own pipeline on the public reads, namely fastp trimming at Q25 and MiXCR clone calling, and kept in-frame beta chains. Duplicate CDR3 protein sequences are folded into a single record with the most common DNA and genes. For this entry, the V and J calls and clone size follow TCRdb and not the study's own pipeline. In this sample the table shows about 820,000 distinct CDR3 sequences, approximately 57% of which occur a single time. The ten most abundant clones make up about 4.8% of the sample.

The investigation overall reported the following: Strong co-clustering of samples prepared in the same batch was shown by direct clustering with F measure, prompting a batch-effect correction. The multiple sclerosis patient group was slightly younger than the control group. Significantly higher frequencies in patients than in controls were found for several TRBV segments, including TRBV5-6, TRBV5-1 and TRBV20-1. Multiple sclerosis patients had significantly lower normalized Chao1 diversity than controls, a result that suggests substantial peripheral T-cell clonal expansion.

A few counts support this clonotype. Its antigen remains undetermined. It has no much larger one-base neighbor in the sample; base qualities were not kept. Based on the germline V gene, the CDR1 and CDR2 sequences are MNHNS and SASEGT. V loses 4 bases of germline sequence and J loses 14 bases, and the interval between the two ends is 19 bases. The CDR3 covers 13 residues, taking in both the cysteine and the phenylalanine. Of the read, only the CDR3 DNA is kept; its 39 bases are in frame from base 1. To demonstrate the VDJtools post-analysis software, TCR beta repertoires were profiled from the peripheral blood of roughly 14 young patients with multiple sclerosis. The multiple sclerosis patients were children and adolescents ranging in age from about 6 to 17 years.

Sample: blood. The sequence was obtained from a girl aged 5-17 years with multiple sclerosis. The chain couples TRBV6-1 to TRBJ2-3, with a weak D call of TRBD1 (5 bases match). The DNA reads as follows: TGTGCCAGCAGTGCAGGGTTAGGAGCCCCGCGGTATTTT. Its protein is CASSAGLGAPRYF.